A selection of T cell receptor beta chains follows, all from one sample in a study of Ad26.COV2.S vaccination and SARS-CoV-2 variants. Produced via immunoSEQ multiplex PCR; TCRdb's table is partial and in-frame only. This table has about 680,000 clones, 89% appearing once. Sequences were derived from peripheral blood, sampled in a trial of Ad26.COV2.S vaccine versus placebo. These receptor sequences come from a person between 18 and 60 years old who received the Ad26.COV2.S COVID-19 vaccine or a placebo. Both conserved end residues are part of each CDR3. The D gene is left open where the match is weak. Size is omitted from some rows. Given values are once, few, many or a class for expanded clones.

.	TRBV5-1	once	TRBJ1-2	CASSSPGAAGYGYTF	TGCGCCAGCAGCTCCCCCGGGGCCGCCGGCTATGGCTACACCTTC
TRBD1	TRBV4-1	.	TRBJ1-1	CASQPGLDRATEAFF	TGCGCCAGCCAGCCGGGTTTGGACAGGGCCACTGAAGCTTTCTTT
.	TRBV6-5	.	TRBJ1-1	CASSYTHGNTEAFF	TGTGCCAGCAGTTACACCCACGGGAACACTGAAGCTTTCTTT
TRBD2	TRBV11-2	.	TRBJ2-1	CASSSWTSGSLNEQFF	TGTGCCAGCAGCTCATGGACTAGCGGGAGTTTAAATGAGCAGTTCTTC
.	TRBV19	.	TRBJ1-1	CASIPQGPMNTEAFF	TGTGCCAGCATACCTCAGGGACCGATGAACACTGAAGCTTTCTTT
.	TRBV19	.	TRBJ1-3	CASSDRGNTIYF	TGTGCCAGTAGCGATAGAGGAAACACCATATATTTT
TRBD2	TRBV7-8	.	TRBJ2-2	CASSIRDYPTGELFF	TGTGCCAGCAGCATTAGGGACTACCCCACCGGGGAGCTGTTTTTT
.	TRBV6-2/TRBV6-3	.	TRBJ2-7	CASSLVPPNYEQYF	TGTGCCAGCAGTCTCGTCCCTCCTAACTACGAGCAGTACTTC
.	TRBV12-3/TRBV12-4	.	TRBJ2-4	CASSLTLASVQYF	TGTGCCAGCAGTTTAACCTTGGCCTCAGTTCAGTACTTC
TRBD2	TRBV24-1	.	TRBJ2-1	CATSDQGLAGRSYNEQFF	TGTGCCACCAGTGATCAGGGACTAGCGGGAAGATCCTACAATGAGCAGTTCTTC
.	TRBV6-1	.	TRBJ1-4	CASSELHGAKLFF	TGTGCCAGCAGTGAACTACACGGGGCGAAACTGTTTTTT
.	TRBV9	.	TRBJ1-4	CASSPGPGGGKLFF	TGTGCCAGCAGCCCAGGACCGGGGGGTGGAAAACTGTTTTTT
.	TRBV4-3	.	TRBJ2-3	CASSQDEGRTDTQYF	TGCGCCAGCAGCCAAGACGAGGGGCGCACAGATACGCAGTATTTT
.	TRBV18	.	TRBJ2-3	CASSPGGFPDTQYF	TGTGCCAGCTCACCAGGGGGGTTTCCTGATACGCAGTATTTT